This T cell receptor beta chain is from a study of blood T cell repertoires in COVID-19. The protocol was immunoSEQ multiplex PCR, while the TCRdb copy is restricted to in-frame clones and leaves out a portion. Of a few hundred thousand clones in the sample, roughly four fifths are singletons; the top ten hold roughly 5.1%. The V end lost 4 bases, the J end lost 5 bases, and 21 bases lay between the germline ends. CDR1 and CDR2 (germline): MNHEY, SVGAGI. The CDR3 length is 16 residues. This TCR was sampled from a woman between 50 and 59 years old who had recovered from COVID-19. V usage is TRBV6-5 and J usage is TRBJ2-7; D unresolved. Sequencing used PBMCs or T cells enriched from blood (not recorded which). The CDR3 sequence: CASSLNSRLRRHEQYF. The CDR3 DNA follows: TGTGCCAGCAGTTTAAACAGCCGCCTAAGGCGCCACGAGCAGTACTTC.